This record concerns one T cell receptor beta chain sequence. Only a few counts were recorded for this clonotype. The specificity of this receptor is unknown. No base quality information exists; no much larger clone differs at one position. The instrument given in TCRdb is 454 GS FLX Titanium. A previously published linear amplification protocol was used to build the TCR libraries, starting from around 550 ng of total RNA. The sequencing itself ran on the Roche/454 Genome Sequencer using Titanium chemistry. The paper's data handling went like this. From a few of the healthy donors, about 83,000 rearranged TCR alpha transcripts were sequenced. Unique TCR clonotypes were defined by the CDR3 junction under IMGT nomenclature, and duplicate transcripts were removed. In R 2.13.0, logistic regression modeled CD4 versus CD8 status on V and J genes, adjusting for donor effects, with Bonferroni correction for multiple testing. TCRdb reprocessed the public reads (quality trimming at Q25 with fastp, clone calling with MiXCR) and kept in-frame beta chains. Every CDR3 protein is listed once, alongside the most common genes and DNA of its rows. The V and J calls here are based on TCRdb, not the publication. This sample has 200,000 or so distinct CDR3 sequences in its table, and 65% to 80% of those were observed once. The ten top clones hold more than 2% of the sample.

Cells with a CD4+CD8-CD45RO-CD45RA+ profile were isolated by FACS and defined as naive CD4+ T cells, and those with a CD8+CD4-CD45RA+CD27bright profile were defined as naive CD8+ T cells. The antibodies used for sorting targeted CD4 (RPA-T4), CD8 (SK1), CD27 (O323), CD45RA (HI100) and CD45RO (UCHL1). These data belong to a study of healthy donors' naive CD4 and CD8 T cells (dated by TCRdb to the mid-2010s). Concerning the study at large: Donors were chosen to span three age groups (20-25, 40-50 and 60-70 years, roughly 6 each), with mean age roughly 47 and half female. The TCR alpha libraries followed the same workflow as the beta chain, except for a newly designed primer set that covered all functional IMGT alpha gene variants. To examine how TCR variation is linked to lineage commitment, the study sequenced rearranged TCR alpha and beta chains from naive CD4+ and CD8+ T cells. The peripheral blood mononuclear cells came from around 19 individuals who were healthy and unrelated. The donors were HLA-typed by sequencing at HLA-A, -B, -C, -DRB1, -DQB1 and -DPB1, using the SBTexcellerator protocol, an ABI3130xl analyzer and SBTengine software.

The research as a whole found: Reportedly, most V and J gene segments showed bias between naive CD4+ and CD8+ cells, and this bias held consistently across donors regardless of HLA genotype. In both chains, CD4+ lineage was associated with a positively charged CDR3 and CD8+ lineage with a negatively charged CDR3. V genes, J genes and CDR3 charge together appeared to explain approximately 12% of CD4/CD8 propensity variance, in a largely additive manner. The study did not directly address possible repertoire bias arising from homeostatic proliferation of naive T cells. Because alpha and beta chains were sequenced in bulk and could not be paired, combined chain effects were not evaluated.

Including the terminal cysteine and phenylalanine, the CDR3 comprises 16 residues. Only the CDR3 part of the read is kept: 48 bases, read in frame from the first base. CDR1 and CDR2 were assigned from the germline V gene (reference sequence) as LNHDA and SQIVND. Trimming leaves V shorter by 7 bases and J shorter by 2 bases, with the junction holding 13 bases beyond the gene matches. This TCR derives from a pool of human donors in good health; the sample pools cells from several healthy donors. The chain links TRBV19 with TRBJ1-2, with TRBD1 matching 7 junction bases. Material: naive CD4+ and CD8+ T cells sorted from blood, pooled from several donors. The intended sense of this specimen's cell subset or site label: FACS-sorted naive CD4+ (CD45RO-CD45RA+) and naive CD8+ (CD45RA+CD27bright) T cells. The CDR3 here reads CASTHDREQTNYGYTF. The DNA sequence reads TGTGCCAGTACCCACGACAGGGAACAAACCAACTATGGCTACACCTTC.